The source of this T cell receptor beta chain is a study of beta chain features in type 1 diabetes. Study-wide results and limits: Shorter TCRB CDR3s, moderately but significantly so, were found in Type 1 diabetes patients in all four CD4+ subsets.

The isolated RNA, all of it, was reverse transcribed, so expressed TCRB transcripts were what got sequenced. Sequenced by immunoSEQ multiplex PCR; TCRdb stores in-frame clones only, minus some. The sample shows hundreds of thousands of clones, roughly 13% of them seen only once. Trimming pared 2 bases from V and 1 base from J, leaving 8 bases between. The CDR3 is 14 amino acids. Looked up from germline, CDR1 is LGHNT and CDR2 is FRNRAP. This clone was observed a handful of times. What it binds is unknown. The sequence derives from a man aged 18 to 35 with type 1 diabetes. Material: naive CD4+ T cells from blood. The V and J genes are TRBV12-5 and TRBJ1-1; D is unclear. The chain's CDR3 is CASGLLTPNTEAFF. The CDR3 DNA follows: TGTGCTAGTGGTTTGCTGACGCCGAACACTGAAGCTTTCTTT.